In this sample, the clone carrying this T cell receptor beta chain turned up a few times. Its specificity is unknown. This sample stems from a study of T-cell memory formation after mild COVID-19. General study points: CD8+ contracting clones occupied EMRA, while CD4+ ones occupied mainly CM and EM.

This CDR3 region has 15 residues. Deletions cut 4 bases from V and 1 base from J, with 10 bases between. The V gene's germline CDR1 is MNHEY and CDR2 SVGAGI. 5'RACE, which relied on constant-segment primers, yielded TCR alpha and TCR beta cDNA libraries carrying sample barcodes and UMIs. TCRdb recomputed calls from the 5' RACE reads with MiXCR, one row per CDR3 protein. Of hundreds of thousands of distinct CDR3 sequences in the sample, about 20% are singletons; the top ten hold more than 9%. This chain uses TRBV6-5 with TRBJ2-2; maybe TRBD1 (6 bases). Sequencing was carried out using PBMCs or a T cell subset sorted from them (not recorded which). The source of this sequence is an adult woman who had mild COVID-19 (a few samples of this study predate the infection). Cell type and time point are not known. The CDR3 DNA follows: TGTGCCAGCAGTTCACAGGGACAGAACACCGGGGAGCTGTTTTTT. Protein product: CASSSQGQNTGELFF.